Listed here is a single T cell receptor (beta chain). The data belong to a study of spatial heterogeneity in lung cancer. Sample time point: sample taken at primary tumor resection. Extraction of whole RNA from tumor, nontumor lung or frozen PBMC preceded unsorted sequencing. TCR cDNA molecules each carried a unique molecular identifier. Via MiXCR, TCRdb re-called the 5' RACE reads, giving one row per CDR3 protein. This repertoire shows 40,000 or so distinct CDR3 sequences, about 5% found once; its top ten account for roughly 27%. With V trimmed by 4 bases and J by 2 bases, 4 bases remained unmatched. This CDR3 region has 15 residues.

J is TRBJ1-5 and V is TRBV12-3 or TRBV12-4; 8 positions agree with TRBD1. Sequenced material: PBMCs, taken at surgery. The clonotype comes from a female donor with early-stage non-small cell lung cancer. The CDR3 protein is CASSSGGGGNQPQHF. The CDR3 coding sequence is TGTGCCAGCAGTTCAGGGGGCGGGGGCAATCAGCCCCAGCATTTT.